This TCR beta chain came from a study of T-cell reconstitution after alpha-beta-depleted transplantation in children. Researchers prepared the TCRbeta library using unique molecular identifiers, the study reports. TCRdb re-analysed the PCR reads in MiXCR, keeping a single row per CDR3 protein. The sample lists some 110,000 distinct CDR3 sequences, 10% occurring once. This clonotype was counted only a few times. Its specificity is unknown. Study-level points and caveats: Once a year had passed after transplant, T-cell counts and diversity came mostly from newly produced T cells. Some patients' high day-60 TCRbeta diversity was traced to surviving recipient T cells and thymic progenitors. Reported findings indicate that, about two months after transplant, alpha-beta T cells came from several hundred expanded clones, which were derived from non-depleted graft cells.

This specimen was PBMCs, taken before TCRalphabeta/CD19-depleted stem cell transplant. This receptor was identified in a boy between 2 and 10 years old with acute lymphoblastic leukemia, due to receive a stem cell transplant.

CDR3 coding DNA: TGCGCCAGCAGCCAGGCCCCTGGACTAGGAGGGGAGACCCAGTACTTC. It codes for CASSQAPGLGGETQYF. The rearrangement uses TRBV4-1 and TRBJ2-5; 7 bases fit TRBD2. CDR3 length: 16 residues. Trimming removed 3 bases from V and 5 bases from J; junction bases left unmatched: 12. Germline CDR1 is MGHRA and CDR2 is YSYEKL.